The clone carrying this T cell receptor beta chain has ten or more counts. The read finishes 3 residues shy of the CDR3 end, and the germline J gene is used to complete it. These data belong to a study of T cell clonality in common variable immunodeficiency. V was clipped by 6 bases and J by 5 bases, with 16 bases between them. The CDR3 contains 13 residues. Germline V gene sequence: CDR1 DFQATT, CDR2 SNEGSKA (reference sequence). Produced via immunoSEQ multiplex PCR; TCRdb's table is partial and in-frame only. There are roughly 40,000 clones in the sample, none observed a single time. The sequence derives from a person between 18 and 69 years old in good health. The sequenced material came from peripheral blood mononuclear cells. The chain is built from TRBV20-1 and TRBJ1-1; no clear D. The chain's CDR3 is CSAQRPSGTEAFF. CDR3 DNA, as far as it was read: TGCAGTGCCCAACGACCCTCCGGGACTGAA.